The 30 T cell receptor beta chains below all came from one sample that was sequenced in a study of blood T cell repertoires in COVID-19. Generated by immunoSEQ multiplex PCR, the TCRdb table keeps only in-frame clones and is missing some. The sample consists of more than 200,000 clones, 75% to 85% of them appearing once. Input material: PBMCs or T cells enriched from blood (not recorded which). These receptors were obtained from a young man with acute COVID-19.

The V and J genes are TRBV7-6 and TRBJ1-2, with 7 bases identical to TRBD1. Germline V gene lookup returns CDR1 SGHVS and CDR2 FNYEAQ. The V segment lost 1 base and the J segment 7 bases; nucleotides outside the gene matches: 3. The CDR3 extends over 13 amino acids. The CDR3 region is CASSLEGAGGYTF. The CDR3 DNA follows: TGTGCCAGCAGCTTAGAGGGGGCGGGTGGCTACACCTTC.

V is TRBV5-1 and J is TRBJ1-1; TRBD1 is a possible D gene (5 bases). Germline-derived CDR1 and CDR2 are SGHRS and YFSETQ. The V end was cut by 2 bases, the J end by 0 bases, with 8 bases between. The CDR3 runs 14 residues. This chain's CDR3 is CASSFSGMNTEAFF. CDR3 bases: TGCGCCAGCAGCTTTTCAGGGATGAACACTGAAGCTTTCTTT.

The chain is built from TRBV27 and TRBJ1-2; D unclear. V was pared by 5 bases and J by 5 bases, with 24 bases between. Germline V gene sequence: CDR1 MNHEY, CDR2 SMNVEV (reference sequence). There are 17 residues in the CDR3. CDR3: CASSAYGSGISFYGYTF. The CDR3 region has the DNA TGTGCCAGCAGTGCATACGGCTCCGGGATTTCCTTTTATGGCTACACCTTC.

The chain employs TRBV18 and TRBJ2-1; 8 nucleotides match TRBD2. Germline assignment: CDR1 KGHSH and CDR2 LQKENI. The CDR3 loop spans 16 amino acids. J was trimmed by 4 bases and V by 2 bases; bases with no gene match: 7. The CDR3 region has the DNA TGTGCCAGCTCACCATTAATAGCGGGGAGTTACAATGAGCAGTTCTTC. Translating it yields CASSPLIAGSYNEQFF.

This clone was counted a single time. This chain connects TRBV10-3 to TRBJ2-7, with 12 bases matching TRBD1. Germline CDR1 ENHRY, CDR2 SYGVKD. The CDR3 runs 15 residues. After removal of 6 bases from V and 3 bases from J, the junction contained 6 bases not matched to a gene. The CDR3 region is CAISLRDRGLYEQYF. The DNA of the CDR3 is TGTGCCATCAGCCTTAGGGACAGGGGGCTCTACGAGCAGTACTTC.

Here the CDR3 reads CSVEWGQGALATNEKLFF. The CDR3 DNA reads as TGCAGCGTTGAATGGGGGCAGGGGGCCCTTGCAACTAATGAAAAACTGTTTTTT. The gene calls are TRBV29-1 and TRBJ1-4; 8 positions match TRBD1. CDR1 and CDR2 from the germline V gene are SQVTM and ANQGSEA. V was pared by 2 bases and J by 0 bases, with 11 bases of the junction left unmatched. CDR3 length: 18 residues.

This clone was detected many times. The rearrangement joins TRBV2 to TRBJ2-5; D remains unclear. CDR1 SNHLY and CDR2 FYNNEI come from the germline V gene. V gave up 2 bases and J gave up 5 bases, with 18 bases separating them. The CDR3 spans 16 residues. In DNA form, the CDR3 reads TGTGCCAGCAGTGAACGTCAGCGAGCCCTCGGGGAGACCCAGTACTTC. Translating gives CASSERQRALGETQYF. Full variable domain (outside the CDR3, taken from reference TRBV2 and TRBJ2-5): EPEVTQTPSHQVTQMGQEVILRCVPISNHLYFYWYRQILGQKVEFLVSFYNNEISEKSEIFDDQFSVERPDGSNFTLKIRSTKLEDSAMYFCASSERQRALGETQYFGPGTRLLVL.

The V gene is TRBV6-5, the J gene TRBJ1-1, with TRBD1 as a possible D gene (5 bases). Germline V lookup: CDR1 MNHEY, CDR2 SVGAGI. The CDR3 has 13 amino acids. Trimming took off 5 bases at V and 8 bases at J, with 15 bases between the two ends. The DNA for the CDR3 is TGTGCCAGCAGTATAATTACAGGAGAAGAAGCTTTCTTT. Amino acid sequence: CASSIITGEEAFF.

This clone has a handful of counts. The rearrangement uses TRBV24-1 and TRBJ1-4; tentatively, D is TRBD1 (5 bases). The V gene's germline CDR1 is KGHDR and CDR2 SFDVKD. The CDR3 spans 15 residues. V was trimmed by 5 bases and J by 7 bases, leaving 16 bases between them. CDR3 in amino acids: CATSALDRDLEKLFF. CDR3 nucleotides: TGTGCCACCAGTGCCCTAGACAGAGACCTTGAAAAACTGTTTTTT.

The chain joins TRBV14 to TRBJ2-1; unclear D gene. The V gene's germline CDR1 is SGHDN and CDR2 FVKESK. The CDR3 has 14 amino acids. The germline V and J ends were trimmed by 4 bases and 3 bases, with 10 bases remaining between them. In DNA form, the CDR3 reads TGTGCCAGCAGCCTTAGCTTAGGCTACAATGAGCAGTTCTTC. Translating it yields CASSLSLGYNEQFF.

The J gene is TRBJ2-7, the V gene TRBV5-6; no reliable D call. Germline assignment: CDR1 SGHDT and CDR2 YYEEEE. The CDR3 is 11 residues long. V was clipped by 4 bases and J by 5 bases, with 7 bases between them. For the CDR3, the DNA is TGTGCCAGCAGCCATACAAACGAGCAGTACTTC. Translated, it gives CASSHTNEQYF.

The count of this clone is one. V and J are TRBV5-6 and TRBJ1-1; 8 bases fit TRBD1. The CDR3 consists of 16 residues. The germline V gene encodes CDR1 SGHDT and CDR2 YYEEEE. J gave up 8 bases and V 7 bases, and 19 bases lay outside the gene matches. The CDR3 reads CASHGGETGADREAFF. As DNA, the CDR3 is TGTGCCAGCCACGGGGGCGAGACAGGGGCGGACAGGGAAGCTTTCTTT.

The gene calls are TRBV11-2 and TRBJ1-2; perhaps TRBD1 as D (6 bases). This CDR3 is 14 amino acids long. Germline CDR1 reads SGHAT; CDR2 reads FQNNGV. Between the trimmed V and J ends, which lost 5 bases and 5 bases, there was a span of 15 bases. The CDR3 coding sequence is TGTGCCAGCAGCCGAGCAGGGGTTGGTTATGGCTACACCTTC. Its translation is CASSRAGVGYGYTF.

This clone was seen once. The chain joins TRBV14 to TRBJ1-1, with D possibly TRBD1 on 5 matching bases. The CDR3 runs to 16 residues. Trimming stripped 4 bases from V and 0 bases from J, with 15 bases between. The germline CDR1 and CDR2 sequences are SGHDN and FVKESK. The CDR3 DNA follows: TGTGCCAGCAGCCGGCGGGGACCCGGATTGAACACTGAAGCTTTCTTT. It yields the protein CASSRRGPGLNTEAFF.

This clone has a single count. The DNA for the CDR3 is TGTGCCAGCAGTTACGATGGGCAGCAGAACACTGAAGCTTTCTTT. Protein product: CASSYDGQQNTEAFF. V gene TRBV6-5 combines with J gene TRBJ1-1; D is unresolved. The V and J ends lost 2 bases and 1 base respectively, with 11 bases between them. The V gene's germline CDR1 is MNHEY and CDR2 SVGAGI. This CDR3 contains 15 residues.

This clone was seen just once. The V call is TRBV9, the J call TRBJ2-2, with 8 bases lining up with TRBD1. Germline assignment: CDR1 SGDLS and CDR2 YYNGEE. The trim removed 0 bases at V and 7 bases at J, leaving 2 bases unmatched. The CDR3 spans 14 residues. The CDR3 coding sequence is TGTGCCAGCAGCGTAGCAGGGGGCAGCGGGGAGCTGTTTTTT. As protein: CASSVAGGSGELFF.

V and J are TRBV5-1 and TRBJ1-1, with TRBD1 as a possible D gene (6 bases). V was clipped by 4 bases and J by 6 bases, with 13 bases between them. Per the germline V gene, CDR1 is SGHRS and CDR2 is YFSETQ. The CDR3 has 13 amino acids. CDR3 DNA sequence: TGCGCCAGCAGCCCAGGGGTCTTCTCTGAAGCTTTCTTT. Amino acids: CASSPGVFSEAFF.

The V gene is TRBV19, the J gene TRBJ1-1; D is possibly TRBD1 (5 bases). The V end was cut by 6 bases, the J end by 3 bases, with 11 bases between. The CDR3 length is 13 residues. The germline gives CDR1 LNHDA, CDR2 SQIVND (reference sequence). The CDR3 coding sequence is TGTGCCAGTAGCCCGATAGGGGACACTGAAGCTTTCTTT. Amino acid sequence: CASSPIGDTEAFF.

The rearrangement uses TRBV11-2 and TRBJ2-5; weak D call: TRBD2 (6 bases). Germline V gene sequence: CDR1 SGHAT, CDR2 FQNNGV. Between the trimmed V and J ends, which lost 4 bases and 5 bases, there was a span of 20 bases. This CDR3 is built from 16 residues. Here the CDR3 DNA reads TGTGCCAGCAGCTGGGGCGGGGAGCTTCTGGGGGAGACCCAGTACTTC. Its translation is CASSWGGELLGETQYF.

The chain uses TRBV5-1 and TRBJ2-1, with D maybe TRBD1 (5 bases). CDR3 length: 14 residues. The V end was cut by 2 bases, the J end by 8 bases, with 14 bases between. CDR1 SGHRS and CDR2 YFSETQ come from the germline V gene. The DNA of the CDR3 is TGCGCCAGCAGCTTCATCAGGGCTGGGGATGAGCAGTTCTTC. Translating it yields CASSFIRAGDEQFF.

This sequence joins TRBV28 and TRBJ2-1; TRBD2 might be the D (6 bases). Looked up from germline, CDR1 is MDHEN and CDR2 is SYDVKM. V shed 6 bases and J shed 10 bases, with 10 bases lying between them. The CDR3 runs to 11 residues. Here the CDR3 reads CASRDYGEQFF. The CDR3 bases are TGTGCCAGCAGGGACTATGGGGAGCAGTTCTTC.

The chain couples TRBV6-5 to TRBJ1-2, with a tentative D call TRBD1 (5 bases). Germline V gene sequence: CDR1 MNHEY, CDR2 SVGAGI. V was cut by 6 bases and J by 8 bases, with 16 bases left in between. The CDR3 runs to 13 residues. The CDR3 loop is CASRSPPGRGYTF. DNA for the CDR3: TGTGCCAGCAGATCACCGCCAGGGCGCGGCTACACCTTC.

This clone has just one count. The chain couples TRBV2 to TRBJ2-2, with 10 bases aligning to TRBD1. The germline V gene has CDR1 SNHLY and CDR2 FYNNEI. After removal of 11 bases from V and 1 base from J, the junction contained 7 bases not matched to a gene. This CDR3 has 15 residues. CDR3 sequence (DNA): TGTGCCGGACGAAGGACAGGGGGGAACACCGGGGAGCTGTTTTTT. This gives the protein CAGRRTGGNTGELFF.

The V call is TRBV18, the J call TRBJ2-5, with TRBD1 matching 9 bases. Germline-derived CDR1 and CDR2 are KGHSH and LQKENI. With V trimmed by 6 bases and J by 4 bases, 12 bases remained unmatched. The CDR3 has 16 residues. CDR3 amino acids: CASSSGSGTGPETQYF. In nucleotides, the CDR3 is TGTGCCAGCTCCTCAGGGTCCGGGACAGGGCCAGAGACCCAGTACTTC.

V is TRBV28 and J is TRBJ2-7; D gene uncertain. The V end was cut by 5 bases, the J end by 0 bases, with 14 bases between. The CDR3 sequence is 15 residues long. Germline CDR1 and CDR2: MDHEN and SYDVKM. CDR3 protein: CASSPGAVSSYEQYF. Here the CDR3 DNA reads TGTGCCAGCAGTCCAGGCGCAGTGAGCTCCTACGAGCAGTACTTC.

The chain recombines TRBV19 with TRBJ1-1; D call uncertain. The length of the CDR3 is 13 residues. The V and J ends lost 1 base and 5 bases respectively, with 8 bases between them. The germline CDR1 and CDR2 sequences are LNHDA and SQIVND (reference sequence). CDR3 residues: CASSIGTATEAFF. In DNA form, the CDR3 reads TGTGCCAGTAGTATAGGAACCGCGACTGAAGCTTTCTTT. The full variable domain, with the rest looked up from reference TRBV19 and TRBJ1-1, is DGGITQSPKYLFRKEGQNVTLSCEQNLNHDAMYWYRQDPGQGLRLIYYSQIVNDFQKGDIAEGYSVSREKKESFPLTVTSAQKNPTAFYLCASSIGTATEAFFGQGTRLTVV.

The CDR3 is CASYREKGIGYTF. The CDR3 coding sequence is TGCGCCAGCTACAGGGAAAAGGGAATTGGCTACACCTTC. The chain joins TRBV5-1 to TRBJ1-2, with a tentative D call TRBD1 (6 bases). Trimming took 7 bases from V and 7 from J, leaving 17 bases between them. CDR1 and CDR2 (germline): SGHRS, YFSETQ. This CDR3 has 13 residues.

The chain employs TRBV30 and TRBJ2-5; 7 nucleotides agree with TRBD2. The CDR3 is 13 amino acids. CDR1 and CDR2 (germline): GTSNPN, SVGIG (reference sequence). The V and J ends lost 2 bases and 2 bases, in that order; junction bases with no gene match: 2. The CDR3 spells CAWSSGVQETQYF. The CDR3 nucleotides read TGTGCCTGGAGTAGCGGGGTACAAGAGACCCAGTACTTC.

This clone turned up a few times. V is TRBV19 and J is TRBJ1-4; perhaps TRBD1 as D (5 bases). Germline CDR1 and CDR2: LNHDA and SQIVND (reference sequence). Deletions cut 3 bases from V and 5 bases from J, with 10 bases between. The CDR3 has 14 residues. Here the CDR3 reads CASSIQGGNEKLFF. CDR3 nucleotides: TGTGCCAGTAGTATCCAGGGAGGGAATGAAAAACTGTTTTTT.

The chain has TRBV11-2 and TRBJ1-3, with 9 bases identical to TRBD1. CDR1 and CDR2 from the germline V gene are SGHAT and FQNNGV. The CDR3 loop spans 16 amino acids. V lost 4 bases, J lost 0 bases, and 4 bases stayed unmatched. The CDR3 region is CASSWGQGSSGNTIYF. CDR3 DNA sequence: TGTGCCAGCAGCTGGGGACAGGGCAGCTCTGGAAACACCATATATTTT.